Presented here are 24 T cell receptor beta chains from one specimen sequenced in a study of T cell repertoires in cytomegalovirus infection. TCRdb used MiXCR to reprocess the reads, holding one entry per CDR3 protein. Here the sample spans about 68,000 distinct CDR3 sequences, roughly 20% being singletons. Their specific antigens are unknown. The sequenced material came from PBMCs, sequenced either directly or after in vitro stimulation (not recorded which). The receptors originated from a human donor in good health (CMV status not recorded). Some clones in this sample may be carry-over from other donors' samples.

This clonotype was found many times. J is TRBJ1-2 and V is TRBV6-1; D remains ambiguous. V lost 2 bases and J 2 bases, leaving 6 bases between the germline ends. This CDR3 contains 13 residues. CDR1 is MNHNS, CDR2 SASEGT, per germline. CDR3 residues: CASSERKNYGYTF. The CDR3 DNA reads as TGTGCCAGCAGTGAAAGAAAGAACTATGGCTACACCTTC.

The V and J genes are TRBV6-2 or TRBV6-3 and TRBJ1-5, with 9 bases lining up with TRBD1. CDR1 and CDR2 from the germline V gene are MNHEY and SVGEGT. V trimming: 3 bases; J trimming: 6 bases; junction bases outside the gene matches: 6. The CDR3 covers 15 residues. This chain's CDR3 is CASSYQDRGGQPQHF. In nucleotides, the CDR3 is TGTGCCAGCAGTTATCAGGACAGGGGCGGTCAGCCCCAGCATTTT.

The CDR3 nucleotides are TGTGCCTGGAGGGGGGATCAGGGGACGACACCCCTCCACTTT. Its translation is CAWRGDQGTTPLHF. The V gene is TRBV30, the J gene TRBJ1-6; D is possibly TRBD1 (6 bases). The V end was cut by 3 bases, the J end by 11 bases, with 17 bases between. The CDR3 is 14 residues long. Germline lookup yields CDR1 GTSNPN and CDR2 SVGIG (reference sequence).

This clonotype was counted only a few times. The chain employs TRBV10-3 and TRBJ1-2; TRBD1 matches 8 bases. Germline values: CDR1 ENHRY, CDR2 SYGVKD. Losses at the gene ends were 4 bases for V and 2 bases for J; bases not matched to a gene: 3. The CDR3 runs 14 residues. CDR3 in amino acids: CAISGDRTNYGYTF. The DNA of the CDR3 is TGTGCCATCAGTGGGGACAGGACAAACTATGGCTACACCTTC.

This clonotype was found a few times. CDR3 coding DNA: TGCGCCAGCAGCTTGGTCGGCGGAGTGAACACTGAAGCTTTCTTT. Its protein is CASSLVGGVNTEAFF. V and J are TRBV5-1 and TRBJ1-1, with no clear D. V lost 0 bases to trimming and J lost 0 bases, with 9 bases between them. The CDR3 consists of 15 residues. The germline V gene has CDR1 SGHRS and CDR2 YFSETQ.

The sample holds many counts of this clonotype. The chain joins TRBV7-2 to TRBJ2-3, with 8 bases matching TRBD2. The CDR3 covers 16 residues. The V gene's germline CDR1 is SGHTA and CDR2 FQGNSA. After removal of 5 bases from V and 1 base from J, the junction contained 8 bases not matched to a gene. CDR3 residues: CASSPGLERGTDTQYF. CDR3 in DNA: TGTGCCAGCAGCCCGGGACTAGAACGGGGCACAGATACGCAGTATTTT.

V and J are TRBV7-9 and TRBJ1-1; D remains ambiguous. V was shortened by 2 bases and J by 1 base, with 8 bases between the two germline ends. The germline V gene has CDR1 SEHNR and CDR2 FQNEAQ (reference sequence). This CDR3 comprises 14 residues. The DNA for the CDR3 is TGTGCCAGCAGCTTAATCCCCGGGAACACTGAAGCTTTCTTT. Residues: CASSLIPGNTEAFF. Full variable domain (rest looked up from reference TRBV7-9 and TRBJ1-1): DTGVSQNPRHKITKRGQNVTFRCDPISEHNRLYWYRQTLGQGPEFLTYFQNEAQLEKSRLLSDRFSAERPKGSFSTLEIQRTEQGDSAMYLCASSLIPGNTEAFFGQGTRLTVV.

The genes are TRBV27 and TRBJ2-1, with D uncertain. The CDR3 runs 14 residues. Trimming took 4 bases from V and 4 from J, leaving 11 bases between them. Germline lookup yields CDR1 MNHEY and CDR2 SMNVEV (reference sequence). This CDR3 reads CASSSQDPYNEQFF. The DNA of the CDR3 is TGTGCCAGCAGTTCCCAGGACCCATACAATGAGCAGTTCTTC.

The genes are TRBV7-4 and TRBJ2-4, with a weak D call TRBD1 (6 bases). Germline V gene data show CDR1 as SGHVT and CDR2 as SQSDAQ. V was trimmed by 1 base and J by 0 bases, leaving 10 bases between them. This CDR3 spans 16 amino acids. The CDR3 reads CASSLGDRPAKNIQYF. CDR3 bases: TGTGCCAGCAGCTTAGGTGACAGGCCAGCCAAAAACATTCAGTACTTC.

This clonotype was seen only a few times. This sequence joins TRBV6-2 or TRBV6-3 and TRBJ2-4; a weak D match, TRBD1 (5 bases). CDR3 length: 14 residues. Germline CDR1 is MNHEY and CDR2 is SVGEGT. Trimming pared 4 bases from V and 3 bases from J, leaving 10 bases between. CDR3 region: CASSFSGIKNIQYF. Written as DNA, the CDR3 is TGTGCCAGCAGTTTTTCAGGGATCAAAAACATTCAGTACTTC.

This clonotype has ten or more counts. The chain is built from TRBV7-9 and TRBJ2-3, with 9 nucleotides matching TRBD2. After removal of 5 bases from V and 4 bases from J, the junction contained 4 bases not matched to a gene. This CDR3 contains 14 residues. Germline lookup yields CDR1 SEHNR and CDR2 FQNEAQ (reference sequence). The CDR3 sequence is CASSQGLAADTQYF. The CDR3 nucleotides read TGTGCCAGCAGCCAGGGACTAGCTGCAGATACGCAGTATTTT.

This clonotype appeared once. The V call is TRBV20-1, the J call TRBJ2-3; 8 bases are a match to TRBD1. V lost 2 bases to trimming and J lost 4 bases; unmatched junction nucleotides: 11. The CDR3 contains 16 residues. Germline V gene sequence: CDR1 DFQATT, CDR2 SNEGSKA (reference sequence). CDR3 nucleotides: TGCAGTGCTAGACCCACAGGGGGTACAATTTCAGATACGCAGTATTTT. Its protein is CSARPTGGTISDTQYF.

To note about this clonotype: A much bigger clone sits one base away, suggesting this may be a read error. The chain joins TRBV7-8 to TRBJ2-1; possible D gene TRBD1, 5 bases. Trimming removed 8 bases at V and 9 bases at J, with 14 bases between. Germline V gene data show CDR1 as SGHVS and CDR2 as FQNEAQ. The CDR3 covers 12 residues. The DNA for the CDR3 is TGTGCCAGCGGTTTGTTTAGGGGTGAGCAGTTCTTC. This codes for CASGLFRGEQFF.

The rearrangement uses TRBV7-2 and TRBJ2-3; D may be TRBD1 or TRBD2 (5 bases each). CDR1 is SGHTA and CDR2 is FQGNSA in the germline V gene. V gave up 1 base and J gave up 4 bases, with 9 bases separating them. The CDR3 is 14 residues long. This chain's CDR3 is CASSLGGRSDTQYF. The CDR3, as DNA: TGTGCCAGCAGCTTAGGGGGACGATCAGATACGCAGTATTTT.

V gene TRBV7-2 combines with J gene TRBJ1-4; 9 positions match TRBD1. The junction had 3 bases not matched to a gene; V was cut back by 3 bases and J by 7 bases. The CDR3 sequence is 14 residues long. Germline V lookup: CDR1 SGHTA, CDR2 FQGNSA. The CDR3, as DNA: TGTGCCAGCAGCTTCGGGGACAGGGCTGAAAAACTGTTTTTT. It is translated as CASSFGDRAEKLFF.

This sequence joins TRBV14 and TRBJ2-1; 12 bases map to TRBD2. Germline-derived CDR1 and CDR2 are SGHDN and FVKESK. V gave up 7 bases and J gave up 8 bases; unmatched junction bases: 9. This CDR3 has 15 residues. In DNA, the CDR3 is TGTGCCAGCATGCCGACTAGCGGGAGTAGGTATGAGCAGTTCTTC. It is translated as CASMPTSGSRYEQFF.

The sample holds many counts of this clonotype. This chain links TRBV20-1 with TRBJ2-7; D ambiguous. The V end lost 1 base, the J end lost 3 bases, and 10 bases lay between the germline ends. The germline V gene has CDR1 DFQATT and CDR2 SNEGSKA (reference sequence). The CDR3 is 13 residues long. The CDR3, as DNA: TGCAGTGCTAGAGGACGTAGGGACTACGAGCAGTACTTC. Encoded protein: CSARGRRDYEQYF.

This clonotype was counted ten times or more. The chain joins TRBV4-1 to TRBJ2-1; D is uncertain. Per germline, CDR1 MGHRA and CDR2 YSYEKL. Trimming pared 1 base from V and 0 bases from J, leaving 13 bases between. The CDR3 totals 17 residues. CDR3 in DNA: TGCGCCAGCAGCCAAGTTGACTTGGGTATCTCCTACAATGAGCAGTTCTTC. This codes for CASSQVDLGISYNEQFF.

This chain joins TRBV6-2 or TRBV6-3 and TRBJ2-7; D is unclear. V lost 1 base, J lost 1 base, and 11 bases lay in between. The CDR3 runs 15 residues. In germline, CDR1 is MNHEY, CDR2 SVGEGT. The CDR3 here is CASSYYLGDSYEQYV. In DNA, the CDR3 is TGTGCCAGCAGTTACTATCTTGGTGATTCCTACGAGCAGTACGTC.

The V and J genes are TRBV7-2 and TRBJ2-3; D assignment may be TRBD1 or TRBD2 (6 bases each). The CDR3 extends over 15 amino acids. From germline, CDR1 is SGHTA and CDR2 FQGNSA. V dropped 0 bases and J dropped 6 bases, with 13 bases sitting between them. CDR3 protein: CASSLAGGRWDTQYF. The CDR3 DNA is TGTGCCAGCAGCTTAGCAGGGGGGCGTTGGGATACGCAGTATTTT.

The CDR3 DNA reads TGTGCCAGCAGACGGGACAGGGGCTACGAGCAGTACTTC. This codes for CASRRDRGYEQYF. The chain carries TRBV2 and TRBJ2-7, with 10 positions matching TRBD1. Germline trimming cut 6 bases from V and 3 bases from J; bases unmatched to any gene: 2. The germline V gene encodes CDR1 SNHLY and CDR2 FYNNEI. The CDR3 totals 13 residues.

This clonotype was found many times. The chain has TRBV7-2 and TRBJ2-3; D gene ambiguous. CDR1 and CDR2 (germline): SGHTA, FQGNSA. This CDR3 has 13 residues. The V and J ends lost 5 bases and 5 bases respectively, with 11 bases between them. The CDR3: CASSLALRDTQYF. The CDR3 nucleotides read TGTGCCAGCAGCCTCGCCTTGAGAGATACGCAGTATTTT.

The J gene is TRBJ2-2, the V gene TRBV18; no definite D call. The length of the CDR3 is 15 residues. The germline V gene encodes CDR1 KGHSH and CDR2 LQKENI. The V end was cut by 0 bases, the J end by 8 bases, with 13 bases between. CDR3 loop: CASSPPTHLGGELFF. In DNA form, the CDR3 reads TGTGCCAGCTCACCACCGACCCATCTAGGGGGGGAGCTGTTTTTT.

The chain couples TRBV25-1 to TRBJ1-2, with unresolved D. This CDR3 has 14 amino acids. The germline CDR1 and CDR2 sequences are MGHDK and SYGVNS. Trimming cost V 1 base and J 2 bases, with 8 bases left between them. CDR3 region: CASSEFGSNYGYTF. CDR3 coding DNA: TGTGCCAGCAGTGAATTCGGTTCGAACTATGGCTACACCTTC.